This T cell receptor (beta chain) is from a study of T cells in narcolepsy. Across the whole study: Healthy controls were enrolled alongside patients with narcolepsy type 1 or type 2.

Study-wide results and caveats: Some memory CD4+ repertoires had no autoreactive clone sequences. Autoreactive HCRT-specific and TRIB2-specific clonotypes were marked in same-patient CSF-versus-blood CD4+ comparisons.

A note on this clone: Its specificity is unknown.

The repertoire was sequenced with immunoSEQ multiplex PCR; TCRdb's copy has only in-frame clones and lacks some. Of fewer than 35,000 clones listed, roughly 87% were seen once; the top ten hold 2.6%. Sequencing was carried out using CD45RA- memory CD4+ T cells from PBMCs. The source is a human donor with narcolepsy.

The CDR3 DNA reads TGCAGCGTTAGGGACTCCGATAAGCAGTACTTC. Amino acid sequence: CSVRDSDKQYF. This chain uses TRBV29-1 with TRBJ2-7; D is possibly TRBD2 (6 bases). The CDR3 length is 11 residues. Trimming stripped 5 bases from V and 8 bases from J, with 13 bases between. From germline, CDR1 is SQVTM and CDR2 ANQGSEA.